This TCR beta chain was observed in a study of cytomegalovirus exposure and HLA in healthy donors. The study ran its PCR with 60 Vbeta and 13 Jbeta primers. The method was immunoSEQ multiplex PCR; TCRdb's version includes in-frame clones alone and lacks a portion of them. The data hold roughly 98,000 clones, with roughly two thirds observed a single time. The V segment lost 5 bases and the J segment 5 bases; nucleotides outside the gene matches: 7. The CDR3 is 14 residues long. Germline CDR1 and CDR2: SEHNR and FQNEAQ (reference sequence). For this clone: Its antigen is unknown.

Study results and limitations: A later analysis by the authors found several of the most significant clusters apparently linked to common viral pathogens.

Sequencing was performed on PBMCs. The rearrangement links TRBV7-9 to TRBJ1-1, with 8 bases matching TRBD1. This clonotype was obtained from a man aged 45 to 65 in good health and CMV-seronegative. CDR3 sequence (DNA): TGTGCCAGCAGCCAAGGACAGGGCCGGACTGAAGCTTTCTTT. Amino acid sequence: CASSQGQGRTEAFF. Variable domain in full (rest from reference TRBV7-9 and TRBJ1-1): DTGVSQNPRHKITKRGQNVTFRCDPISEHNRLYWYRQTLGQGPEFLTYFQNEAQLEKSRLLSDRFSAERPKGSFSTLEIQRTEQGDSAMYLCASSQGQGRTEAFFGQGTRLTVV.